Shown below are 9 T cell receptor beta chains from a single sample sequenced in a study of cytomegalovirus exposure and HLA in healthy donors. Assay used: immunoSEQ multiplex PCR; TCRdb lists only in-frame clones, some missing. The sample lists 150,000 to 180,000 clones, about 86% occurring once. Sequencing was performed on PBMCs. The origin of the receptors is a human donor in good health.

The chain employs TRBV9 and TRBJ2-7; no clear D. The CDR3 spans 15 residues. Germline V gene lookup returns CDR1 SGDLS and CDR2 YYNGEE. The V end lost 3 bases, the J end lost 0 bases, and 13 bases lay between the germline ends. The CDR3 here is CASSAGAARSYEQYF. The CDR3, as DNA: TGTGCCAGCAGCGCCGGAGCTGCCCGCTCCTACGAGCAGTACTTC.

The chain links TRBV12-5 to TRBJ1-5; tentatively, D is TRBD1 (6 bases). The V and J ends lost 1 base and 0 bases respectively, with 13 bases between them. CDR1 LGHNT and CDR2 FRNRAP come from the germline V gene. The CDR3 runs to 17 residues. CDR3 sequence reads: CASGLATYRDSNQPQHF. As DNA, the CDR3 is TGTGCTAGTGGTTTGGCAACCTACAGGGATAGCAATCAGCCCCAGCATTTT.

The chain employs TRBV2 and TRBJ2-4; the match to TRBD1 covers 10 bases. The CDR3 sequence is 15 residues long. Germline lookup yields CDR1 SNHLY and CDR2 FYNNEI. V trimming: 8 bases; J trimming: 1 base; junction bases outside the gene matches: 5. In nucleotides, the CDR3 is TGTGCCAGCTGCCGGGACAGGGGTGCCAAAAACATTCAGTACTTC. Translated, it gives CASCRDRGAKNIQYF.

This clone has more than one count but fewer than ten. The chain has TRBV18 and TRBJ2-7; D is unresolved. The CDR3 consists of 13 residues. Trimming shortened V by 3 bases and J by 4 bases, and 10 bases separated the two germline ends. Germline values: CDR1 KGHSH, CDR2 LQKENI. CDR3 DNA: TGTGCCAGCTCACCCCCAGAAACATACGAGCAGTACTTC. Translation: CASSPPETYEQYF. The full variable domain, rest sourced from reference TRBV18 and TRBJ2-7, is NAGVMQNPRHLVRRRGQEARLRCSPMKGHSHVYWYRQLPEEGLKFMVYLQKENIIDESGMPKERFSAEFPKEGPSILRIQQVVRGDSAAYFCASSPPETYEQYFGPGTRLTVT.

The J gene is TRBJ2-1, the V gene TRBV9; D unclear. From germline, CDR1 is SGDLS and CDR2 YYNGEE. The CDR3 covers 15 residues. Trimming removed 0 bases from V and 4 bases from J, with 11 bases in between. CDR3 nucleotide sequence: TGTGCCAGCAGCGTAGGAGATAGCAGATACAATGAGCAGTTCTTC. This translates into CASSVGDSRYNEQFF.

V is TRBV2 and J is TRBJ2-3; D perhaps matches TRBD2 (6 bases). CDR1 SNHLY and CDR2 FYNNEI come from the germline V gene. Deletions cut 3 bases from V and 1 base from J, with 14 bases between. The CDR3 totals 16 residues. CDR3 DNA sequence: TGTGCCAGCAGTGAGCCCTCAGCGGGCGGCACAGATACGCAGTATTTT. Its protein is CASSEPSAGGTDTQYF. Combining the CDR3 with reference TRBV2 and TRBJ2-3 gives the whole variable domain EPEVTQTPSHQVTQMGQEVILRCVPISNHLYFYWYRQILGQKVEFLVSFYNNEISEKSEIFDDQFSVERPDGSNFTLKIRSTKLEDSAMYFCASSEPSAGGTDTQYFGPGTRLTVL.

The gene calls are TRBV5-4 and TRBJ2-3; 14 bases are a match to TRBD2. The CDR3 totals 17 residues. Germline CDR1 reads SGHNT; CDR2 reads YYREEE (reference sequence). V lost 3 bases and J lost 2; bases outside the gene matches: 5. The CDR3 nucleotides are TGTGCCAGCAGCTACAAGACTAGCGGGAGGGACACAGATACGCAGTATTTT. The encoded protein is CASSYKTSGRDTDTQYF.

The V and J genes are TRBV7-3 and TRBJ2-4, with a weak D call TRBD2 (6 bases). Germline values: CDR1 SGHTA, CDR2 FQGTGA. V shed 5 bases and J shed 4 bases, with 15 bases lying between them. There are 15 residues in the CDR3. Here the CDR3 reads CASSPTGGKKNIQYF. CDR3 coding DNA: TGTGCCAGCAGCCCAACTGGGGGGAAGAAAAACATTCAGTACTTC.

J is TRBJ2-7 and V is TRBV7-3; 10 bases agree with TRBD1. CDR1 SGHTA and CDR2 FQGTGA come from the germline V gene. The CDR3 sequence is 15 residues long. V trimming: 2 bases; J trimming: 3 bases; junction bases outside the gene matches: 4. CDR3 coding DNA: TGTGCCAGCAGCTTATGGGACAGGGGCCTCTACGAGCAGTACTTC. It encodes CASSLWDRGLYEQYF.